The 5 T cell receptor beta chains below come from one sample, sequenced in a study of vaccination and CD4 T cells after COVID-19. Treatment denoted: roughly 10-day PBMC culture with coronavirus spike peptide pools or control peptides (ViraFEST assay). The Oncomine TCR Beta short-read assay was applied to DNA of cultured CD4+ T cells. TCRdb called the PCR reads again in MiXCR, with one record for every CDR3 protein. This sample has about 15,000 distinct CDR3 sequences, with approximately 40% found just once. Their recognized antigens are unknown. Input material: CD4+ T cells from blood, cultured in vitro. The receptors shown here come from a human donor who had recovered from COVID-19.

The chain combines TRBV19 with TRBJ1-5; D ambiguous. Germline-derived CDR1 and CDR2 are LNHDA and SQIVND (reference sequence). The CDR3 loop spans 16 amino acids. Trimming pared 3 bases from V and 0 bases from J, leaving 12 bases between. CDR3 amino acids: CASSMVSGYSNQPQHF. CDR3 coding DNA: TGTGCCAGTAGTATGGTTTCGGGGTATAGCAATCAGCCCCAGCATTTT.

The chain recombines TRBV29-1 with TRBJ1-6, with 7 bases matching TRBD1. The CDR3 length is 13 residues. J was trimmed by 7 bases and V by 4 bases; bases with no gene match: 4. Germline CDR1 and CDR2: SQVTM and ANQGSEA. CDR3 bases: TGCAGCGTTGGACAGGGAGCGAATTCACCCCTCCACTTT. Encoded protein: CSVGQGANSPLHF.

V and J are TRBV7-2 and TRBJ2-2, with 7 bases lining up with TRBD1. The V segment lost 5 bases and the J segment 5 bases; nucleotides outside the gene matches: 8. Germline-derived CDR1 and CDR2 are SGHTA and FQGNSA. This CDR3 is built from 15 residues. The CDR3 sequence is CASSPGGDSTGELFF. CDR3 sequence (DNA): TGTGCCAGCAGCCCAGGGGGTGACTCGACCGGGGAGCTGTTTTTT.

The rearrangement uses TRBV4-1 and TRBJ1-1; D gene ambiguous. Germline CDR1 and CDR2: MGHRA and YSYEKL. There are 13 residues in the CDR3. Trimming took 6 bases from V and 4 from J, leaving 12 bases between them. The CDR3 DNA is TGCGCCAGCAGACGGGGAATGAGCACTGAAGCTTTCTTT. Its translation: CASRRGMSTEAFF.

V usage is TRBV10-1 and J usage is TRBJ2-7; possible D gene TRBD2, 6 bases. The germline V gene encodes CDR1 WNHNN and CDR2 SYGVQD (reference sequence). Trimming stripped 9 bases from V and 1 base from J, with 10 bases between. This CDR3 region has 12 residues. CDR3 sequence (DNA): TGCGCCAGTCAGGGACTTTCCTACGAGCAGTACTTC. Residues: CASQGLSYEQYF.